This T cell receptor (beta chain) was identified during a study of CD8 T cells in ankylosing spondylitis. Whole-study results and caveats: Earlier studies detected some motif variants in reactive arthritis synovial fluid and blood. CD8+ by phenotype, disease-linked clones were relatively rare in peripheral blood. The study identified a TCR beta motif of about eight highly homologous variants that appeared characteristic of ankylosing spondylitis blood. Matched synovial fluid from ankylosing spondylitis patients was reported to be enriched for disease-linked clones.

Libraries of TCR beta came from quantitative 5'-RACE with molecular barcodes. TCRdb redid the calling of the 5' RACE reads with MiXCR, one entry per CDR3 protein. The table has around 770,000 distinct CDR3 sequences, under 20% seen once. The CDR3 runs 11 residues. Germline V CDR1 and CDR2: MDHEN, SYDVKM. V was cut by 2 bases and J by 12 bases, with 8 bases left in between. As regards this clonotype: Its antigen is unidentified.

This TCR was recovered from a male donor with ankylosing spondylitis. The genes are TRBV28 and TRBJ1-5; no clear D gene. Sequenced input: blood, either unsorted or a sorted T cell fraction (not recorded which). The CDR3 reads CASSLGGNQHF. DNA for the CDR3: TGTGCCAGCAGTTTAGGAGGGAACCAGCATTTT. Filled out from reference TRBV28 and TRBJ1-5, the complete variable domain reads DVKVTQSSRYLVKRTGEKVFLECVQDMDHENMFWYRQDPGLGLRLIYFSYDVKMKEKGDIPEGYSVSREKKERFSLILESASTNQTSMYLCASSLGGNQHFGDGTRLSIL.